Following are 20 T cell receptor beta chains from one sample sequenced in a study of T cell repertoires in cytomegalovirus infection. No cognate antigen is known for these TCRs. From the reads, TCRdb called clonotypes with MiXCR, one entry per CDR3 protein. The table shows around 430,000 distinct CDR3 sequences, with roughly 42% occurring only once. This specimen was cultured PBMCs, taken from culture after CMV antigen stimulation. The receptors here all came from a human donor in good health (CMV status not recorded). Some clones in this sample may be carry-over from other donors' samples.

V gene TRBV6-1 combines with J gene TRBJ2-5; the D is unclear. The CDR3 covers 12 residues. V was trimmed by 7 bases and J by 4 bases, leaving 10 bases between them. Germline V gene sequence: CDR1 MNHNS, CDR2 SASEGT. The CDR3 here is CASTGTGETQYF. In DNA, the CDR3 is TGTGCCAGCACGGGCACGGGAGAGACCCAGTACTTC.

V and J are TRBV6-2 or TRBV6-3 and TRBJ2-5; D is possibly TRBD2 (6 bases). This CDR3 is 16 amino acids long. Per the germline V gene, CDR1 is MNHEY and CDR2 is SVGEGT. With 6 bases removed from V and 5 bases from J, the gap between germline ends came to 22 bases. The DNA for the CDR3 is TGTGCCAGCAGAGCCGACCCAGCGGAGGGCGGGGAGACCCAGTACTTC. It yields the protein CASRADPAEGGETQYF.

This clonotype was seen a few times. The chain employs TRBV7-9 and TRBJ1-6; 8 bases map to TRBD1. This CDR3 has 14 amino acids. After removal of 5 bases from V and 7 bases from J, the junction contained 4 bases not matched to a gene. The germline V gene encodes CDR1 SEHNR and CDR2 FQNEAQ (reference sequence). Written as DNA, the CDR3 is TGTGCCAGCAGCGGACAGGGATGGAATTCACCCCTCCACTTT. Translation gives CASSGQGWNSPLHF.

V usage is TRBV5-1 and J usage is TRBJ1-1; D gene unclear. Trimming removed 0 bases from V and 4 bases from J, with 10 bases in between. CDR3 length: 14 amino acids. Germline loops: CDR1 SGHRS, CDR2 YFSETQ. The CDR3 loop reads CASSLDPGVTEAFF. CDR3 DNA sequence: TGCGCCAGCAGCTTGGACCCGGGCGTCACTGAAGCTTTCTTT.

The rearrangement uses TRBV15 and TRBJ1-4; D remains ambiguous. The CDR3 totals 12 residues. Trimming stripped 8 bases from V and 5 bases from J, with 9 bases between. Germline CDR1 is LNHNV and CDR2 is YYDKDF (reference sequence). For the CDR3, the DNA is TGTGCCACCGCCGGTGGGAATGAAAAACTGTTTTTT. Encoded protein: CATAGGNEKLFF. The variable domain in full, with the rest retrieved from reference TRBV15 and TRBJ1-4, is DAMVIQNPRYQVTQFGKPVTLSCSQTLNHNVMYWYQQKSSQAPKLLFHYYDKDFNNEADTPDNFQSRRPNTSFCFLDIRSPGLGDTAMYLCATAGGNEKLFFGSGTQLSVL.

The chain links TRBV7-8 to TRBJ2-7, with D hard to call. Germline CDR1 SGHVS, CDR2 FQNEAQ. The CDR3 length is 12 residues. Trimming left V 5 bases short and J 3 bases short, with 8 bases between. The CDR3 region has the DNA TGTGCCAGCAGCCCTCACAGCTACGAGCAGTACTTC. Encoded protein: CASSPHSYEQYF. Full variable domain (remainder filled in from reference TRBV7-8 and TRBJ2-7): GAGVSQSPRYKVAKRGQDVALRCDPISGHVSLFWYQQALGQGPEFLTYFQNEAQLDKSGLPSDRFFAERPEGSVSTLKIQRTQQEDSAVYLCASSPHSYEQYFGPGTRLTVT.

The CDR3 region is CASKGQASYEQYF. CDR3 sequence (DNA): TGTGCCAGCAAGGGGCAGGCATCCTACGAGCAGTACTTC. The V call is TRBV2, the J call TRBJ2-7; D might be TRBD1 (5 bases). The V end was cut by 7 bases, the J end by 1 base, with 11 bases between. CDR3 length: 13 amino acids. CDR1 is SNHLY and CDR2 is FYNNEI in the germline V gene.

This chain uses TRBV7-2 with TRBJ2-3; 9 bases match TRBD2. The CDR3 is 21 amino acids. With V trimmed by 2 bases and J by 6 bases, 24 bases remained unmatched. Germline V gives CDR1 SGHTA, CDR2 FQGNSA. CDR3 region: CASSLRSTMGREGLGTDTQYF. The CDR3 bases are TGTGCCAGCAGCTTACGCAGTACGATGGGGCGGGAGGGCCTGGGGACCGATACGCAGTATTTT.

This chain connects TRBV6-1 to TRBJ2-1; D is possibly TRBD1 (6 bases). This CDR3 is built from 12 residues. Germline V gene sequence: CDR1 MNHNS, CDR2 SASEGT. Trimming removed 6 bases from V and 10 bases from J, with 13 bases in between. CDR3 amino acids: CASSLQGYEQFF. The DNA for the CDR3 is TGTGCCAGCAGCCTACAGGGATACGAGCAGTTCTTC.

The rearrangement uses TRBV4-1 and TRBJ2-5; D uncertain. The germline V gene encodes CDR1 MGHRA and CDR2 YSYEKL. This CDR3 region has 14 residues. V lost 2 bases, J lost 7 bases, and 14 bases lay in between. Here the CDR3 DNA reads TGCGCCAGCAGCCAATTTGCCCTATCTTTGACCCAGTACTTC. It codes for CASSQFALSLTQYF.

The V and J genes are TRBV12-5 and TRBJ1-6, with unresolved D. The CDR3 runs to 17 residues. Germline loops: CDR1 LGHNT, CDR2 FRNRAP. With 0 bases removed from V and 6 bases from J, the gap between germline ends came to 15 bases. The CDR3 sequence is CASGLVRGEGLNSPLHF. The CDR3 DNA follows: TGTGCTAGTGGTTTGGTACGAGGCGAGGGCCTTAATTCACCCCTCCACTTT.

This chain joins TRBV7-2 and TRBJ1-5; no definite D call. The CDR3 runs to 13 residues. CDR1 SGHTA and CDR2 FQGNSA come from the germline V gene. The germline V and J ends were trimmed by 5 bases and 6 bases, with 11 bases remaining between them. The CDR3 DNA follows: TGTGCCAGCAGCCCCATTGTAACTCAGCCCCAGCATTTT. Amino acid sequence: CASSPIVTQPQHF. Filled out from reference TRBV7-2 and TRBJ1-5, the complete variable domain reads GAGVSQSPSNKVTEKGKDVELRCDPISGHTALYWYRQSLGQGLEFLIYFQGNSAPDKSGLPSDRFSAERTGGSVSTLTIQRTQQEDSAVYLCASSPIVTQPQHFGDGTRLSIL.

V is TRBV7-9 and J is TRBJ2-7; no definite D call. Germline V gene sequence: CDR1 SEHNR, CDR2 FQNEAQ (reference sequence). This CDR3 comprises 13 residues. V was pared by 5 bases and J by 3 bases, with 11 bases between. The CDR3 here is CASSRLDIYEQYF. The CDR3 DNA reads TGTGCCAGCAGCCGCCTAGACATCTACGAGCAGTACTTC.

This clonotype appeared many times. The rearrangement uses TRBV7-8 and TRBJ2-1, with 12 bases matching TRBD2. Germline trimming cut 10 bases from V and 8 bases from J; bases unmatched to any gene: 18. In germline, CDR1 is SGHVS, CDR2 FQNEAQ. The CDR3 length is 17 residues. CDR3 region: CAIRQGAGLAGIDEQFF. CDR3 in DNA: TGTGCCATTCGACAAGGGGCTGGACTAGCGGGAATCGATGAGCAGTTCTTC.

This clonotype appeared once. The chain employs TRBV7-7 and TRBJ2-1, with 7 bases that match TRBD2. The CDR3 covers 15 residues. Germline V gives CDR1 SSHAT, CDR2 FNYEAQ (reference sequence). The trim removed 1 base at V and 9 bases at J, leaving 9 bases unmatched. The CDR3 region has the DNA TGTGCCAGCAGCTTAGGGCGGGGGTTCCCCTCTGAGCAGTTCTTC. This codes for CASSLGRGFPSEQFF.

The chain employs TRBV7-6 and TRBJ2-7; D gene unclear. Deletions cut 1 base from V and 5 bases from J, with 9 bases between. CDR1 SGHVS and CDR2 FNYEAQ come from the germline V gene. The CDR3 has 13 residues. The CDR3 region has the DNA TGTGCCAGCAGCTTAGATCGGTTTAACGAGCAGTACTTC. Its translation is CASSLDRFNEQYF.

This clonotype has only a few counts. The chain couples TRBV19 to TRBJ1-2; D is perhaps TRBD1 (5 bases). Trimming took 2 bases from V and 5 from J, leaving 18 bases between them. Looked up from germline, CDR1 is LNHDA and CDR2 is SQIVND (reference sequence). The CDR3 loop spans 16 amino acids. This chain's CDR3 is CASSIPGQVHSYGYTF. CDR3 in DNA: TGTGCCAGTAGTATACCAGGGCAGGTTCATTCGTATGGCTACACCTTC.

The V and J genes are TRBV7-9 and TRBJ1-2; D possibly corresponds to TRBD1 (6 bases). The CDR3 runs 14 residues. The V gene lost 5 bases and the J gene lost 7 bases, with 17 bases spanning the gap. Germline V gene data show CDR1 as SEHNR and CDR2 as FQNEAQ (reference sequence). Here the CDR3 reads CASSRGGASAGYTF. The DNA of the CDR3 is TGTGCCAGCAGCCGAGGGGGAGCGTCTGCTGGCTACACCTTC. Drawing the rest from reference TRBV7-9 and TRBJ1-2, the complete variable domain is DTGVSQNPRHKITKRGQNVTFRCDPISEHNRLYWYRQTLGQGPEFLTYFQNEAQLEKSRLLSDRFSAERPKGSFSTLEIQRTEQGDSAMYLCASSRGGASAGYTFGSGTRLTVV.

This clonotype showed up just a few times. This chain uses TRBV20-1 with TRBJ1-6; a weak D match, TRBD1 (5 bases). Looked up from germline, CDR1 is DFQATT and CDR2 is SNEGSKA (reference sequence). The CDR3 is made up of 14 amino acids. V shed 1 base and J shed 9 bases, with 13 bases lying between them. CDR3 DNA: TGCAGTGCTAGAGGGTCAGGGTGGGGTTCACCCCTCCACTTT. Translated: CSARGSGWGSPLHF.

The rearrangement links TRBV10-3 to TRBJ1-1, with 11 bases identical to TRBD1. This CDR3 has 18 amino acids. The junction had 12 bases not matched to a gene; V was cut back by 5 bases and J by 1 base. Germline V gene lookup returns CDR1 ENHRY and CDR2 SYGVKD. CDR3 DNA sequence: TGTGCCATCAGTTGGACAGGGGGCATCAAAAAACAGAACACTGAAGCTTTCTTT. Amino acids: CAISWTGGIKKQNTEAFF.